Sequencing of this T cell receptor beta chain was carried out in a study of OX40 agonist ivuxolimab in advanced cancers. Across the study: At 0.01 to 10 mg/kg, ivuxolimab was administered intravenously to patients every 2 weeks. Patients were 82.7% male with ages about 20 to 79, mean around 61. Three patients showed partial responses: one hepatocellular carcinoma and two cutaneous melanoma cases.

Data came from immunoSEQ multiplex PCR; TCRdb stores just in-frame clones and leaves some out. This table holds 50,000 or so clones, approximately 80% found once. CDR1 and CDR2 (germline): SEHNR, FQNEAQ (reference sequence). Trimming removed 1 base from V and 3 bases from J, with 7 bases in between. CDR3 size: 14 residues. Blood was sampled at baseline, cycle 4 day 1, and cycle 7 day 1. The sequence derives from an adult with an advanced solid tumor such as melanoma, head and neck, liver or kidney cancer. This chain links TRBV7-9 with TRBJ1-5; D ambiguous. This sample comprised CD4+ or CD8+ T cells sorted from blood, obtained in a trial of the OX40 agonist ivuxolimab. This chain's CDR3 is CASSLGLANQPQHF. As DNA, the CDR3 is TGTGCCAGCAGCTTAGGGTTGGCCAATCAGCCCCAGCATTTT.